This T cell receptor beta chain was profiled in a study of OX40 agonist ivuxolimab in advanced cancers. Germline CDR1 and CDR2: SEHNR and FQNEAQ (reference sequence). The CDR3 spans 15 residues. Trimming removed 5 bases from V and 4 bases from J, with 17 bases in between. The sample holds one count of this clone. TCRdb's table, derived via immunoSEQ multiplex PCR, lists solely in-frame clones and lacks some. The sample carries around 43,000 clones, approximately 86% recorded once. The chain links TRBV7-9 to TRBJ1-2; no reliable D call. The specimen comprised CD4+ or CD8+ T cells sorted from blood, sampled in a trial of the OX40 agonist ivuxolimab. The origin of this receptor is an adult with an advanced solid tumor such as melanoma, head and neck, liver or kidney cancer. The CDR3 region has the DNA TGTGCCAGCAGCACGCCGCCGGTGATTTCCTATGGCTACACCTTC. Residues: CASSTPPVISYGYTF. Drawing the rest from reference TRBV7-9 and TRBJ1-2, the complete variable domain is DTGVSQNPRHKITKRGQNVTFRCDPISEHNRLYWYRQTLGQGPEFLTYFQNEAQLEKSRLLSDRFSAERPKGSFSTLEIQRTEQGDSAMYLCASSTPPVISYGYTFGSGTRLTVV.